This record looks at one T cell receptor beta chain sequence and its context. No antigen is known for it. The sample is drawn from a study of T cells in localized non-small cell lung cancer. Only in-frame clones appear in the TCRdb table, and some are missing; sequencing was by immunoSEQ multiplex PCR. The table has 70,000 to 100,000 clones, approximately 91% seen once. The V gene's germline CDR1 is SGHDN and CDR2 FVKESK. The CDR3 runs 17 residues. V was cut by 3 bases and J by 7 bases, with 23 bases left in between. General study results and limits: Paired adjacent lung recovered a median around 59 of the top 100 tumor clones. Owing to sequencing of a solitary tumor region, heterogeneity cannot be discounted. Uninvolved adjacent lung had higher T cell clonality than tumor and all other tissues. A raised T cell density in blood coincided with lengthier overall survival.

This chain uses TRBV14 with TRBJ2-3; a weak D match, TRBD2 (6 bases). The receptor comes from a woman aged 35 to 70 with stage II squamous cell lung carcinoma. The specimen was PBMCs, collected before any cancer treatment. CDR3 loop: CASSQAALAGLHHTQYF. The CDR3 DNA reads TGTGCCAGCAGCCAGGCCGCTTTGGCGGGATTACACCATACGCAGTATTTT.